This T cell receptor beta chain emerged from a study of blood T cell repertoires in COVID-19. Clones were read by immunoSEQ multiplex PCR, and TCRdb kept only the in-frame ones, dropping some. The sample holds approximately 44,000 clones, 92% seen once. Trimming at V came to 6 bases and at J to 5 bases, leaving 12 bases not matched to a gene. CDR1 is KGHSH and CDR2 is LQKENI in the germline V gene. The CDR3 is made up of 17 amino acids. This sequence was found in a human donor in a cohort sampled during active COVID-19. The rearrangement joins TRBV18 to TRBJ2-1, with 11 bases identical to TRBD2. The sample comprised peripheral blood. The CDR3 loop is CASSPLSPTSGNNEQFF. The CDR3 nucleotides are TGTGCCAGCTCCCCTTTGTCCCCGACTAGCGGGAACAATGAGCAGTTCTTC.